This T cell receptor (beta chain) was observed in a study of T cell repertoires in cytomegalovirus infection. In the study overall: From public TCR beta signatures came an indication of both CMV infection and matching HLA type. Points from the study as a whole: Totalled public TCR beta family frequency picked out people who carried CMV plus the relevant HLA. The response measured ex vivo was dominated by TCR beta clonotypes (HLA-C-restricted and CMV-specific).

CDR3 length: 12 residues. The germline V gene encodes CDR1 SGHDT and CDR2 YYEEEE. Trimming removed 6 bases at V and 11 bases at J, with 17 bases between. TCRdb reanalysed the reads using MiXCR and keeps one entry per CDR3 protein. The table records approximately 500,000 distinct CDR3 sequences, around 11% of them present only once. This clonotype appeared many times. The target antigen is unknown. The source is a human donor in good health (CMV status not recorded). Some clones in this sample may be carry-over from other donors' samples. The rearrangement links TRBV5-6 to TRBJ1-1; D gene uncertain. Input material: PBMCs. CDR3 protein: CASNTPNREAFF. The CDR3 region has the DNA TGTGCCAGCAACACCCCCAACCGCGAGGCTTTCTTT. The variable domain in full, completed from reference TRBV5-6 and TRBJ1-1, reads DAGVTQSPTHLIKTRGQQVTLRCSPKSGHDTVSWYQQALGQGPQFIFQYYEEEERQRGNFPDRFSGHQFPNYSSELNVNALLLGDSALYLCASNTPNREAFFGQGTRLTVV.